The sequence of this T cell receptor beta chain was determined in a study of spatial heterogeneity in lung cancer. This clonotype was seen repeatedly, ten times or more. Indicated time point: sample taken at primary tumor resection. The donors were more than 70 patients with non-small cell lung cancer that was early-stage and untreated. TCRdb reanalysed the 5' RACE reads using MiXCR and keeps one entry per CDR3 protein. This sample has thousands of distinct CDR3 sequences, with more than 10% found just once. The V gene's germline CDR1 is MNHEY and CDR2 SVGAGI. V lost 0 bases, J lost 5 bases, and 1 base stayed unmatched. CDR3 length: 14 residues.

This sequence originates from a female donor with early-stage non-small cell lung cancer. The specimen comprised normal lung tissue next to the tumor, sampled at surgery. The V call is TRBV6-5, the J call TRBJ1-1, with 9 bases identical to TRBD1. For the CDR3, the DNA is TGTGCCAGCAGTTACTCGACAGGGGGGACTGAAGCTTTCTTT. Translated, it gives CASSYSTGGTEAFF.